These 9 T cell receptor beta chains were all obtained from the same sample, sequenced in a study of T cell repertoires in cytomegalovirus infection. TCRdb fed the reads into MiXCR, producing one record per CDR3 protein. The repertoire includes some 150,000 distinct CDR3 sequences, less than 25% of them detected once, and around 9.9% sits in the top ten. The sequencing sample was made of PBMCs. The receptors shown here come from a human donor in good health (CMV status not recorded). Some clones in this sample may be carry-over from other donors' samples.

This clonotype came up many times. The rearrangement uses TRBV7-8 and TRBJ1-1, with D unresolved. Germline-derived CDR1 and CDR2 are SGHVS and FQNEAQ. Trimming stripped 7 bases from V and 2 bases from J, with 14 bases between. The CDR3 loop spans 14 amino acids. CDR3 sequence reads: CASTPLTLNTEAFF. The CDR3 nucleotides are TGTGCCAGCACCCCTTTGACATTAAACACTGAAGCTTTCTTT. The full variable domain, its missing parts supplied by reference TRBV7-8 and TRBJ1-1, is GAGVSQSPRYKVAKRGQDVALRCDPISGHVSLFWYQQALGQGPEFLTYFQNEAQLDKSGLPSDRFFAERPEGSVSTLKIQRTQQEDSAVYLCASTPLTLNTEAFFGQGTRLTVV.

The chain has TRBV19 and TRBJ1-5; D is unresolved. CDR3 length equals 13 residues. Germline CDR1 and CDR2: LNHDA and SQIVND (reference sequence). Trimming took off 3 bases at V and 4 bases at J, with 7 bases between the two ends. The CDR3 is CASSITENQPQHF. CDR3 nucleotides: TGTGCCAGTAGTATTACGGAAAATCAGCCCCAGCATTTT.

This clonotype was counted a few times. CDR3 sequence: CASSSWGSGGISSYEQYF. The DNA for the CDR3 is TGTGCCAGCAGCTCATGGGGATCGGGGGGGATCAGCTCCTACGAGCAGTACTTC. V and J are TRBV7-9 and TRBJ2-7; 8 bases map to TRBD2. The ends lost 4 bases at V and 0 bases at J; junction bases unmatched: 14. This CDR3 spans 18 amino acids. Germline V lookup: CDR1 SEHNR, CDR2 FQNEAQ (reference sequence).

This clonotype was seen only a few times. The chain combines TRBV27 with TRBJ1-1; 12 bases fit TRBD1. J lost 4 bases, V lost 10 bases, and 7 bases had no gene match. CDR3 length: 14 amino acids. The germline V gene has CDR1 MNHEY and CDR2 SMNVEV (reference sequence). CDR3 coding DNA: TGTGCCACCGGGGACAGGGGGCAGAGCACTGAAGCTTTCTTT. It codes for CATGDRGQSTEAFF.

This clonotype was seen at least ten times. This rearrangement joins TRBV7-8 to TRBJ2-2, with no clear D. Trimming took 2 bases from V and 2 from J, leaving 18 bases between them. The CDR3 contains 18 residues. Germline lookup yields CDR1 SGHVS and CDR2 FQNEAQ. This CDR3 reads CASSLNDDLRPNTGELFF. As DNA, the CDR3 is TGTGCCAGCAGCTTAAATGATGACCTCCGACCTAACACCGGGGAGCTGTTTTTT.

The rearrangement joins TRBV11-2 to TRBJ2-2; 9 nucleotides agree with TRBD2. The V segment lost 2 bases and the J segment 5 bases; nucleotides outside the gene matches: 18. Germline CDR1 and CDR2: SGHAT and FQNNGV. The CDR3 has 20 amino acids. The CDR3 nucleotides are TGTGCCAGCAGCTTAAGGACCCGGGTTAGCGGGGGTCGCGTTACCGGGGAGCTGTTTTTT. It is translated as CASSLRTRVSGGRVTGELFF.

The CDR3 DNA reads as TGTGCCAGCAGCTGGACAGGGGATCGGGGCTACACCTTC. It specifies CASSWTGDRGYTF. The chain has TRBV5-6 and TRBJ1-2; TRBD1 agrees at 9 bases. The CDR3 is made up of 13 amino acids. V gave up 3 bases and J gave up 8 bases; unmatched junction bases: 5. The germline gives CDR1 SGHDT, CDR2 YYEEEE.

The chain is built from TRBV7-2 and TRBJ1-3; 9 bases agree with TRBD1. This CDR3 has 17 amino acids. CDR1 and CDR2 (germline): SGHTA, FQGNSA. V trimming: 5 bases; J trimming: 4 bases; junction bases outside the gene matches: 12. Here the CDR3 reads CASSPGQGLIEGNTIYF. The DNA of the CDR3 is TGTGCCAGCAGCCCCGGACAGGGGCTTATCGAAGGAAACACCATATATTTT.

V gene TRBV20-1 combines with J gene TRBJ1-6; 8 bases map to TRBD1. CDR1 is DFQATT and CDR2 is SNEGSKA in the germline V gene (reference sequence). Losses at the gene ends were 4 bases for V and 5 bases for J; bases not matched to a gene: 10. The CDR3 covers 16 residues. CDR3 region: CSATPFQGADNSPLHF. The CDR3 bases are TGCAGTGCTACCCCCTTCCAGGGGGCAGATAATTCACCCCTCCACTTT.